The T cell receptor (beta chain) described here comes from a study of shared clonotypes between healthy human individuals. The assay was immunoSEQ multiplex PCR, and TCRdb's table has in-frame clones only and misses some. The sample has about half a million clones, approximately 84% seen once. Germline V gives CDR1 MNHNY, CDR2 SVGAGI (reference sequence). V was shortened by 4 bases and J by 12 bases, with 10 bases between the two germline ends. This CDR3 has 11 amino acids. This rearrangement joins TRBV6-6 to TRBJ2-1; D call uncertain. Sequenced sample: PBMCs. The TCR sequence derives from a woman between 40 and 55 years old in good health. Some clones in this sample may be carry-over from other donors' samples. This chain's CDR3 is CASSWLAGQFF. DNA of the CDR3: TGTGCCAGCAGTTGGCTTGCTGGGCAGTTCTTC.